Below, one TCR beta chain is given with its context. TCRdb's copy holds only in-frame clones and misses some; the assay was immunoSEQ multiplex PCR. This table holds 250,000 or so clones, about 90% found once. The sample comes from a study of blood T cell repertoires in COVID-19. The Seattle patients, enrolled during active infection, were followed longitudinally. The receptor was derived from a man younger than 40 with COVID-19, enrolled during active disease. The specimen was peripheral blood.

DNA for the CDR3: TGTGCCAGCAGCCAAGTATTTAAGGAGAATGAAGCTTTCTTT. Translating it yields CASSQVFKENEAFF. The chain recombines TRBV4-2 with TRBJ1-1; the D is unclear. CDR3 length equals 14 residues. Per germline, CDR1 LGHNA and CDR2 YNFKEQ. Trimming shortened V by 1 base and J by 7 bases, and 13 bases separated the two germline ends.